This TCR beta chain comes out of a study of cytomegalovirus exposure and HLA in healthy donors. Regarding the study as a whole: Cytomegalovirus association was listed for about 150 TCR beta chains. High specificity and sensitivity for cytomegalovirus status were reported for the classifier. Subsequent analysis of the approximately 110 validation repertoires found a tendency for first-cohort TCR clusters to co-occur.

Comment on this clone: What it binds is unknown.

Germline V gives CDR1 SGHAT, CDR2 FQNNGV. Trimming removed 1 base from V and 2 bases from J, with 9 bases in between. The CDR3 is 14 amino acids. The data were produced by immunoSEQ multiplex PCR, yet TCRdb's version contains in-frame clones alone and is incomplete. Here the sample spans under 200,000 clones, 85% to 90% being singletons. This receptor was identified in a woman aged 30 to 39 in good health and CMV-seronegative. Sequencing input: PBMCs. This chain links TRBV11-2 with TRBJ2-7; perhaps TRBD1 as D (5 bases). The CDR3 nucleotides read TGTGCCAGCAGCTTAGCACAGGAGCCCTACGAGCAGTACTTC. This translates into CASSLAQEPYEQYF.